The 8 T cell receptor beta chains given below trace back to one sample, sequenced in a study of blood T cell repertoires in COVID-19. Profiled with immunoSEQ multiplex PCR; TCRdb holds only in-frame clones, not every one. The data hold 180,000 or so clones, with more than 80% observed a single time. The sequencing sample was made of peripheral blood. The receptors derive from an older woman with acute or convalescent COVID-19.

This clone has just one count. This chain links TRBV11-3 with TRBJ2-3; TRBD1 might be the D (5 bases). The CDR3 has 13 amino acids. Germline V gene sequence: CDR1 SGHNT, CDR2 YENEEA. The V gene lost 5 bases and the J gene lost 9 bases, with 15 bases spanning the gap. CDR3 nucleotide sequence: TGTGCCAGCAGCCAAAACAGGATAGGAACGCAGTATTTT. This sequence encodes CASSQNRIGTQYF.

V and J are TRBV19 and TRBJ1-1; perhaps TRBD1 as D (5 bases). Germline V gene sequence: CDR1 LNHDA, CDR2 SQIVND (reference sequence). The CDR3 spans 15 residues. Trimming left V 4 bases short and J 1 base short, with 13 bases between. The CDR3 sequence is CASSNGRQGNTEAFF. CDR3 coding DNA: TGTGCCAGTAGTAACGGTAGGCAGGGGAACACTGAAGCTTTCTTT.

This CDR3 is CASSILPSAIRYNEQFF. CDR3 DNA: TGTGCCAGTAGTATTCTACCTAGCGCCATAAGGTACAATGAGCAGTTCTTC. This sequence joins TRBV19 and TRBJ2-1; D is perhaps TRBD2 (6 bases). This CDR3 contains 17 residues. Germline V gene lookup returns CDR1 LNHDA and CDR2 SQIVND (reference sequence). V was shortened by 3 bases and J by 4 bases, with 19 bases between the two germline ends.

V is TRBV10-3 and J is TRBJ1-2; tentatively, D is TRBD1 (5 bases). Trimming removed 0 bases from V and 3 bases from J, with 11 bases in between. The length of the CDR3 is 15 residues. Germline CDR1 ENHRY, CDR2 SYGVKD. The CDR3 DNA is TGTGCCATCAGTGAGTCGACCAGGGTCGACTATGGCTACACCTTC. Translating gives CAISESTRVDYGYTF.

This sequence joins TRBV12-3 or TRBV12-4 and TRBJ2-7; D not certain. V lost 3 bases and J 3 bases, leaving 9 bases between the germline ends. This CDR3 spans 13 amino acids. CDR3 DNA: TGTGCCAGCAGTTTGGCCCCCAACTACGAGCAGTACTTC. It yields the protein CASSLAPNYEQYF.

Only a few counts were recorded for this clone. The CDR3 loop is CASSVTGNMGQPQHF. The CDR3 region has the DNA TGTGCCAGCAGTGTGACAGGGAATATGGGTCAGCCCCAGCATTTT. V and J are TRBV6-4 and TRBJ1-5; TRBD1 matches at 7 bases. Germline V gene sequence: CDR1 MRHNA, CDR2 SNTAGT. There are 15 residues in the CDR3. Germline trimming cut 4 bases from V and 6 bases from J; bases unmatched to any gene: 9.

This clone appeared a few times. The chain is built from TRBV15 and TRBJ2-2, with D unclear. The germline V gene has CDR1 LNHNV and CDR2 YYDKDF (reference sequence). Trimming pared 4 bases from V and 5 bases from J, leaving 11 bases between. The CDR3 totals 14 residues. In DNA form, the CDR3 reads TGTGCCACCAGCATGAAACGAGAGACCGGGGAGCTGTTTTTT. It encodes CATSMKRETGELFF.

The chain combines TRBV5-4 with TRBJ1-6, with no clear D. CDR1 and CDR2 (germline): SGHNT, YYREEE (reference sequence). V gave up 0 bases and J gave up 9 bases, with 10 bases separating them. This CDR3 contains 14 residues. The CDR3 is CASSLVEGSSPLHF. The CDR3 DNA reads as TGTGCCAGCAGCTTGGTGGAGGGCAGTTCACCCCTCCACTTT.